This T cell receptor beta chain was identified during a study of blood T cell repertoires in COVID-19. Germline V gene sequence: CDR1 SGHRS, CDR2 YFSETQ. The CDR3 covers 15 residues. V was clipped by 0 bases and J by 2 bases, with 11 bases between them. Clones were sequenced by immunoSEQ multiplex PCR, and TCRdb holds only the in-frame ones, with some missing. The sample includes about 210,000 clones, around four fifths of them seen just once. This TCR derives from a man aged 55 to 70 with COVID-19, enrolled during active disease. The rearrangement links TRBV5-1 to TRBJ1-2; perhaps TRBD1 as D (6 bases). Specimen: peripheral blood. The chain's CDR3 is CASSLVGGLNYGYTF. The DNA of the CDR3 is TGCGCCAGCAGCTTGGTAGGGGGTTTGAACTATGGCTACACCTTC.